The 10 T cell receptor beta chains below come from one sample, sequenced in a study of cytomegalovirus exposure and HLA in healthy donors. 60 Vbeta and 13 Jbeta primers were used in PCR. The assay was immunoSEQ multiplex PCR, and TCRdb's table has in-frame clones only and misses some. The table includes about 170,000 clones, about 80% detected once. The sequencing input was PBMCs. These receptor sequences come from a woman aged 25 to 45 in good health and CMV-seropositive.

This clone has just a few counts. This chain uses TRBV19 with TRBJ1-2; TRBD1 might be the D (5 bases). CDR3 length: 12 amino acids. Germline V gene lookup returns CDR1 LNHDA and CDR2 SQIVND (reference sequence). V lost 7 bases, J lost 6 bases, and 12 bases lay in between. The CDR3: CASTPGGHGYTF. In DNA, the CDR3 is TGTGCCAGTACCCCGGGGGGTCATGGCTACACCTTC.

This chain links TRBV11-2 with TRBJ2-7; D ambiguous. CDR3 length: 16 residues. Germline V gives CDR1 SGHAT, CDR2 FQNNGV. V was trimmed by 5 bases and J by 0 bases, leaving 17 bases between them. The CDR3 is CASSLNLDSVSYEQYF. CDR3 coding DNA: TGTGCCAGCAGCCTCAACCTCGACTCCGTCTCCTACGAGCAGTACTTC. Variable domain in full (rest from reference TRBV11-2 and TRBJ2-7): EAGVAQSPRYKIIEKRQSVAFWCNPISGHATLYWYQQILGQGPKLLIQFQNNGVVDDSQLPKDRFSAERLKGVDSTLKIQPAKLEDSAVYLCASSLNLDSVSYEQYFGPGTRLTVT.

The chain recombines TRBV19 with TRBJ1-1; D is undetermined. The V gene lost 5 bases and the J gene lost 4 bases, with 5 bases spanning the gap. From germline, CDR1 is LNHDA and CDR2 SQIVND (reference sequence). The CDR3 spans 11 residues. CDR3 nucleotides: TGTGCCAGTAGTTTCAGCACTGAAGCTTTCTTT. Its protein product is CASSFSTEAFF.

The chain employs TRBV7-9 and TRBJ2-1; 8 bases map to TRBD1. CDR3 length equals 13 residues. J gave up 5 bases and V 5 bases, and 2 bases lay outside the gene matches. Germline V gene lookup returns CDR1 SEHNR and CDR2 FQNEAQ (reference sequence). The CDR3 protein is CASSTDRDNEQFF. CDR3 in DNA: TGTGCCAGCAGCACGGACAGGGACAATGAGCAGTTCTTC.

In this sample, this clone turned up a few times. The V gene is TRBV4-3, the J gene TRBJ1-6, with 9 bases lining up with TRBD1. In germline, CDR1 is LGHNA, CDR2 YSLEER. With 5 bases clipped from V and 9 bases from J, the junction kept 5 bases outside the gene matches. The CDR3 is 14 residues long. The chain's CDR3 is CASSIRTGASPLHF. CDR3 nucleotides: TGCGCCAGCAGCATCCGGACAGGGGCTTCACCCCTCCACTTT.

The rearrangement joins TRBV7-7 to TRBJ2-2; 7 bases align to TRBD2. Trimming at V came to 3 bases and at J to 5 bases, leaving 3 bases not matched to a gene. The CDR3 sequence is 14 residues long. Per the germline V gene, CDR1 is SSHAT and CDR2 is FNYEAQ (reference sequence). The CDR3 loop reads CASSFGGGTGELFF. CDR3 DNA: TGTGCCAGCAGCTTTGGGGGAGGGACCGGGGAGCTGTTTTTT.

In its sample, this clone was seen a few times. V usage is TRBV6-5 and J usage is TRBJ1-1; D remains ambiguous. Trimming pared 4 bases from V and 1 base from J, leaving 10 bases between. Germline V CDR1 and CDR2: MNHEY, SVGAGI. This CDR3 spans 14 amino acids. The CDR3 region is CASSSPVTNTEAFF. CDR3 nucleotides: TGTGCCAGCAGTTCCCCAGTCACGAACACTGAAGCTTTCTTT.

The chain couples TRBV30 to TRBJ1-5; D is unresolved. Germline V gene lookup returns CDR1 GTSNPN and CDR2 SVGIG (reference sequence). V lost 7 bases and J 6 bases, leaving 19 bases between the germline ends. This CDR3 comprises 14 residues. CDR3 in DNA: TGTGCCTTCACTTCGATCCGAGGAGTTCAGCCCCAGCATTTT. Its translation is CAFTSIRGVQPQHF.

The J gene is TRBJ1-2, the V gene TRBV19; weak D call: TRBD1 (6 bases). CDR1 and CDR2 (germline): LNHDA, SQIVND (reference sequence). The CDR3 is 14 residues long. V was pared by 6 bases and J by 1 base, with 12 bases between. The CDR3 protein is CASSSGHRNYGYTF. The CDR3 DNA sequence: TGTGCCAGTAGCTCGGGACACCGTAACTATGGCTACACCTTC.

The rearrangement links TRBV15 to TRBJ1-4; 12 bases line up with TRBD1. Unmatched junction bases numbered 3, after V lost 2 bases and J lost 8 bases. The CDR3 loop spans 15 amino acids. Germline-derived CDR1 and CDR2 are LNHNV and YYDKDF (reference sequence). The CDR3 sequence is CATSRTGTGGEKLFF. For the CDR3, the DNA is TGTGCCACCAGCAGAACCGGGACAGGGGGCGAAAAACTGTTTTTT.